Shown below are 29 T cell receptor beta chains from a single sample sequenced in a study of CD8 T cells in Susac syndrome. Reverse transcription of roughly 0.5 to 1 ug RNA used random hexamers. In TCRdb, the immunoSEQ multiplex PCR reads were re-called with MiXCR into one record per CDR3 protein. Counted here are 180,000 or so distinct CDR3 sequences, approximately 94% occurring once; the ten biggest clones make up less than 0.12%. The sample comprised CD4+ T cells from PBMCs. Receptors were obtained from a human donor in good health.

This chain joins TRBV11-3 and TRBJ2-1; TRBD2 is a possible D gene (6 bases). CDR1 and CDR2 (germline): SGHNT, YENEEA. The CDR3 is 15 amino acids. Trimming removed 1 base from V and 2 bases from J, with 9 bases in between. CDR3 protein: CASSLGSGPYNEQFF. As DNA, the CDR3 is TGTGCCAGCAGCTTAGGGAGCGGGCCCTACAATGAGCAGTTCTTC. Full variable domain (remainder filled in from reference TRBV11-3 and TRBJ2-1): EAGVVQSPRYKIIEKKQPVAFWCNPISGHNTLYWYLQNLGQGPELLIRYENEEAVDDSQLPKDRFSAERLKGVDSTLKIQPAELGDSAVYLCASSLGSGPYNEQFFGPGTRLTVL.

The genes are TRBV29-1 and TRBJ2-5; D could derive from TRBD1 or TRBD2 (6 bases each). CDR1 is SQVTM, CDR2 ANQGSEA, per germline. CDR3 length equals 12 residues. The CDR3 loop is CSQRRGQETQYF. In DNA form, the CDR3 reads TGCAGTCAACGGAGGGGGCAAGAGACCCAGTACTTC.

CDR3 in amino acids: CASSQDLGDGASGQDEQYF. CDR3 in DNA: TGTGCCAGCAGCCAAGATCTAGGAGATGGTGCTAGCGGGCAGGACGAGCAGTACTTC. J is TRBJ2-7 and V is TRBV3-1, with 8 bases identical to TRBD2. CDR1 is LGHDT and CDR2 is YNNKEL in the germline V gene (reference sequence). The CDR3 runs 19 residues. With 0 bases clipped from V and 5 bases from J, the junction kept 18 bases outside the gene matches.

CDR3 residues: CSATSPNTGELFF. CDR3 nucleotides: TGCAGTGCTACCAGTCCGAACACCGGGGAGCTGTTTTTT. The chain combines TRBV20-1 with TRBJ2-2; D unclear. This CDR3 has 13 amino acids. In germline, CDR1 is DFQATT, CDR2 SNEGSKA (reference sequence). V shed 4 bases and J shed 0 bases, with 6 bases lying between them.

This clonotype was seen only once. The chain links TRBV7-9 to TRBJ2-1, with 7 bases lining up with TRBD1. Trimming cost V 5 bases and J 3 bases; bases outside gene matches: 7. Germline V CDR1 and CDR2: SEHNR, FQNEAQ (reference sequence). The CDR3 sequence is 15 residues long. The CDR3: CASSPDRINYNEQFF. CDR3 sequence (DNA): TGTGCCAGCAGCCCGGACAGGATAAACTACAATGAGCAGTTCTTC.

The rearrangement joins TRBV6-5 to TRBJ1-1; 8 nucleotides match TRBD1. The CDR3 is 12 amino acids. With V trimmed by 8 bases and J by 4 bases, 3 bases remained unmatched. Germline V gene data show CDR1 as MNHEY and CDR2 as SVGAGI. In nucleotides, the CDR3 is TGTGCCAGCCGGACAGGGCTCACTGAAGCTTTCTTT. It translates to CASRTGLTEAFF.

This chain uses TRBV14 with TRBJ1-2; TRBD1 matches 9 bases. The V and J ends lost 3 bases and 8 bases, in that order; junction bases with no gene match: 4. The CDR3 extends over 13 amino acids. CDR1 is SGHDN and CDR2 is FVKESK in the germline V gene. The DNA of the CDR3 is TGTGCCAGCAGCCAGGACAGGGGAGCGGGCTACACCTTC. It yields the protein CASSQDRGAGYTF.

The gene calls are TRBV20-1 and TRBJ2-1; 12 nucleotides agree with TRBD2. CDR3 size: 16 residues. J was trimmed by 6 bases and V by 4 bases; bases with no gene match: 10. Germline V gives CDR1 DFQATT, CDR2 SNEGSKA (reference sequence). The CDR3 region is CSATGLAGIPSNEQFF. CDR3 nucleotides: TGCAGTGCTACCGGACTAGCGGGGATTCCGAGCAATGAGCAGTTCTTC.

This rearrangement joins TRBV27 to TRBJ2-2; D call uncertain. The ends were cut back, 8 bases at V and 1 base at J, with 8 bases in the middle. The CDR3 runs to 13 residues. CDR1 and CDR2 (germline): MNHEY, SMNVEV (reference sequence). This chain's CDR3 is CASAPENTGELFF. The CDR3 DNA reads TGTGCCAGCGCGCCTGAGAACACCGGGGAGCTGTTTTTT.

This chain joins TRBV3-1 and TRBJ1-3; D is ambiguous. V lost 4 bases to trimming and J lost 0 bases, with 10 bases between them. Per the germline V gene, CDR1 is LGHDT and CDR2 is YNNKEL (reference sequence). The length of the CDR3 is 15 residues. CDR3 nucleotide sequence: TGTGCCAGCAGCCGAAGAGTAAGCTCTGGAAACACCATATATTTT. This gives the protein CASSRRVSSGNTIYF.

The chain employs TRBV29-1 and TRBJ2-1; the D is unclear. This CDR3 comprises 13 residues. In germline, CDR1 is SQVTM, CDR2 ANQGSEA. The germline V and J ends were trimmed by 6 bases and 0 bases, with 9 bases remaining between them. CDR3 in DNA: TGCAGCGTAGGAGCTAGCTCCTACAATGAGCAGTTCTTC. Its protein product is CSVGASSYNEQFF.

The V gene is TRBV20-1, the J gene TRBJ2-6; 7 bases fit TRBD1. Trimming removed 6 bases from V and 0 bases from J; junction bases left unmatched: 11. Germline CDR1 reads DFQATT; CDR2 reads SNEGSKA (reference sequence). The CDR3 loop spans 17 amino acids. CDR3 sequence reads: CSAPGQVPGSGANVLTF. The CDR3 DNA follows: TGCAGTGCACCAGGACAGGTGCCAGGCTCTGGGGCCAACGTCCTGACTTTC.

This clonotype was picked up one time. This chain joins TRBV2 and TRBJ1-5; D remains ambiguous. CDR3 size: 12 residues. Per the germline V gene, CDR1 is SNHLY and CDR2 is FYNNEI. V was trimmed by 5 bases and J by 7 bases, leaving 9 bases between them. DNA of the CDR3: TGTGCCAGCAGTAGACCGAGGCAGCCCCAGCATTTT. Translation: CASSRPRQPQHF.

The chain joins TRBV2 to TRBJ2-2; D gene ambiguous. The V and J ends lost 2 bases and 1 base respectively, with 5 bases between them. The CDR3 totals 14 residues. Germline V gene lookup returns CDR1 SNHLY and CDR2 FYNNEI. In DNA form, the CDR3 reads TGTGCCAGCAGTGAATCATTGAACACCGGGGAGCTGTTTTTT. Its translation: CASSESLNTGELFF.

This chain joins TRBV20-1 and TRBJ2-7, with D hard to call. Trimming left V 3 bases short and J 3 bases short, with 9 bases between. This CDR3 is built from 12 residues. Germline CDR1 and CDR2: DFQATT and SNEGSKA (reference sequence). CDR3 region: CSASSRDYEQYF. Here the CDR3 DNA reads TGCAGTGCTAGCTCTAGAGACTACGAGCAGTACTTC.

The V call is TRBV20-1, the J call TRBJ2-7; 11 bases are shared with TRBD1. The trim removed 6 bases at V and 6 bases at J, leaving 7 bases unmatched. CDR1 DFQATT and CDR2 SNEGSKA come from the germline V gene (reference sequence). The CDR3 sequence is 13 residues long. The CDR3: CSAMDRGRGEQYF. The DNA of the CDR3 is TGCAGTGCCATGGACAGGGGGCGTGGCGAGCAGTACTTC.

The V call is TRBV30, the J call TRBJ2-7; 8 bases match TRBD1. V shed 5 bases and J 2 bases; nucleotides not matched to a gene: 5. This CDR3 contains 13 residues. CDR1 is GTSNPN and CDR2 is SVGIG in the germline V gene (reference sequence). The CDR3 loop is CAWGGQATYEQYF. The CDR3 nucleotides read TGTGCCTGGGGGGGACAGGCTACCTACGAGCAGTACTTC.

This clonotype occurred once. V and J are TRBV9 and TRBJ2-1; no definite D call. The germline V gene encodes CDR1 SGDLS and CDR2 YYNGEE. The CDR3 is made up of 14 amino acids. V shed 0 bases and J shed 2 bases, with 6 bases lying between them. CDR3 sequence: CASSVGGTYNEQFF. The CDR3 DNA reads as TGTGCCAGCAGCGTAGGGGGAACCTACAATGAGCAGTTCTTC.

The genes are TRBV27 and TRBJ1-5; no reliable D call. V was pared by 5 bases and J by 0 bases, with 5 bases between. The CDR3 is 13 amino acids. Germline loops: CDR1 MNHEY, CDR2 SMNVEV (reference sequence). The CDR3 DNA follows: TGTGCCAGCAGTGGCAGTAGCAATCAGCCCCAGCATTTT. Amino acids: CASSGSSNQPQHF.

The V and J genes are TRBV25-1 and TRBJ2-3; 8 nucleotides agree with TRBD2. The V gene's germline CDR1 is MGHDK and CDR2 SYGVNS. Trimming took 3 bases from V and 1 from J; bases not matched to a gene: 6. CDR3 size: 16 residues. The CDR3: CASSEFSGIRTDTQYF. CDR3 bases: TGTGCCAGCAGTGAGTTTAGCGGGATTCGCACAGATACGCAGTATTTT.

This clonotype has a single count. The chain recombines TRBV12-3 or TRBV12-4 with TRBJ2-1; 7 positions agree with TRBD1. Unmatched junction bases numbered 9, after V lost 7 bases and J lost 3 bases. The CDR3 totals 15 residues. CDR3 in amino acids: CASTTGASLYNEQFF. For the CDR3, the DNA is TGTGCCAGCACCACAGGGGCCTCCCTCTACAATGAGCAGTTCTTC.

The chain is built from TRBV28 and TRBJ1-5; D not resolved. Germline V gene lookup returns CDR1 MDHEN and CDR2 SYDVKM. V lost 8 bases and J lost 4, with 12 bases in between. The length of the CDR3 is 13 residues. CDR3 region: CASGEWKNQPQHF. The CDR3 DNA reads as TGTGCCAGCGGCGAATGGAAGAATCAGCCCCAGCATTTT. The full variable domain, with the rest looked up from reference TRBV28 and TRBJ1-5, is DVKVTQSSRYLVKRTGEKVFLECVQDMDHENMFWYRQDPGLGLRLIYFSYDVKMKEKGDIPEGYSVSREKKERFSLILESASTNQTSMYLCASGEWKNQPQHFGDGTRLSIL.

The CDR3 here is CATSPGGGREETQYF. The DNA for the CDR3 is TGTGCCACCAGCCCGGGAGGCGGCAGGGAAGAGACCCAGTACTTC. The V and J genes are TRBV15 and TRBJ2-5; TRBD2 agrees at 7 bases. This CDR3 has 15 residues. After removal of 5 bases from V and 3 bases from J, the junction contained 9 bases not matched to a gene. Germline loops: CDR1 LNHNV, CDR2 YYDKDF (reference sequence).

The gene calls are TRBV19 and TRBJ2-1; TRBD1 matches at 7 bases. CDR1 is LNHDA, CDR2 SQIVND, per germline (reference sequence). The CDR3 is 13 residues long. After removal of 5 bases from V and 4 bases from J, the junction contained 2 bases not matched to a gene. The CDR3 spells CASSQGQYNEQFF. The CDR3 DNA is TGTGCCAGTAGTCAGGGACAGTACAATGAGCAGTTCTTC.

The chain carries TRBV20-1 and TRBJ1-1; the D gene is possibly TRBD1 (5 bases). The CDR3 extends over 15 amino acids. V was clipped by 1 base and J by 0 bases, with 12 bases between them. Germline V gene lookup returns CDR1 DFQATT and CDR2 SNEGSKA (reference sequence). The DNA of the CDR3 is TGCAGTGCTAGAGCGCCGAGACAGATGAACACTGAAGCTTTCTTT. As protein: CSARAPRQMNTEAFF.

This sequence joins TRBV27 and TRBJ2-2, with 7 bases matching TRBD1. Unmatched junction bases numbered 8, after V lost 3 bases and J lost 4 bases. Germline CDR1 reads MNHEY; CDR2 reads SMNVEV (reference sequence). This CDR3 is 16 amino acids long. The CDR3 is CASSLRQGISTGELFF. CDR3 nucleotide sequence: TGTGCCAGCAGTTTGCGACAGGGAATAAGCACCGGGGAGCTGTTTTTT.

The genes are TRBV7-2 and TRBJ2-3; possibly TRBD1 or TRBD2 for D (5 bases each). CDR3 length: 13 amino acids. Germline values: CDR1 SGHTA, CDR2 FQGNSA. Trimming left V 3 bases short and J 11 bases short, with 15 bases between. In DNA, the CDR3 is TGTGCCAGCAGCTTGACTACCCTCCAGGGGCAGTATTTT. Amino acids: CASSLTTLQGQYF.

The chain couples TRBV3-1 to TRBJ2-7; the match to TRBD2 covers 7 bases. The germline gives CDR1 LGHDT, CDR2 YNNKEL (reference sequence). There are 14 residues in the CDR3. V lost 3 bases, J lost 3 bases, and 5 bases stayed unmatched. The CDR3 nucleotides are TGTGCCAGCAGCCACGGGACTATTGGCTACGAGCAGTACTTC. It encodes CASSHGTIGYEQYF.

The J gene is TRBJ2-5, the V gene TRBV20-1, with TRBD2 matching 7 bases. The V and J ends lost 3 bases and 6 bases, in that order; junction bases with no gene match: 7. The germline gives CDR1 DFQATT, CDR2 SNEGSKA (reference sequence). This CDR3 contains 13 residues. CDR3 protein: CSASPPGRQTQYF. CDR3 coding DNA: TGCAGTGCTAGCCCCCCCGGGAGGCAGACCCAGTACTTC.